A selection of T cell receptor beta chains follows, all from one sample in a study of blood T cells in healthy people across ages. Via MiXCR, TCRdb re-called the 5' RACE reads, giving one row per CDR3 protein. The sample includes hundreds of thousands of distinct CDR3 sequences, over 20% of them seen just once. Sequenced sample: blood. All receptors come from an older man in good health. Each CDR3 is given with its conserved first and last residue. D genes are given only for firm matches. Part of the rows lack a size; the others show once, few, many or a class for expanded clones.

J gene: TRBJ2-7; clone size: few; D gene: .; V gene: TRBV5-1; CDR3 DNA: TGCGCCAGCAGCTTGTCAGCAGGACCAACCTACGAGCAGTACTTC; CDR3 protein: CASSLSAGPTYEQYF
J gene: TRBJ1-4; clone size: many; D gene: .; V gene: TRBV5-1; CDR3 DNA: TGCGCCAGCAGCTACCGGGGGGATGAAAAACTGTTTTTT; CDR3 protein: CASSYRGDEKLFF
J gene: TRBJ1-2; clone size: few; D gene: TRBD1; V gene: TRBV24-1; CDR3 DNA: TGTGCCACCAGCGGGAGGACAGGGGGAACACTCGATGGCTACACCTTC; CDR3 protein: CATSGRTGGTLDGYTF
J gene: TRBJ2-5; clone size: few; D gene: TRBD2; V gene: TRBV7-2; CDR3 DNA: TGTGCCAGCAGCTGGAGCGGACTAGCGGGGGGCGAAGAGACCCAGTACTTC; CDR3 protein: CASSWSGLAGGEETQYF
J gene: TRBJ2-1; clone size: .; D gene: TRBD2; V gene: TRBV27; CDR3 DNA: TGTGCCAGCAGTAGACTAGCGGGAGAGTCCTACAATGAGCAGTTCTTC; CDR3 protein: CASSRLAGESYNEQFF
J gene: TRBJ2-1; clone size: few; D gene: TRBD1; V gene: TRBV24-1; CDR3 DNA: TGTGCCACCAGTGGAAGGACAGGGACCTACAATGAGCAGTTCTTC; CDR3 protein: CATSGRTGTYNEQFF
J gene: TRBJ2-2; clone size: few; D gene: TRBD1; V gene: TRBV29-1; CDR3 DNA: TGCAGCGTTGAACAGGGGGCTCACACCGGGGAGCTGTTTTTT; CDR3 protein: CSVEQGAHTGELFF
J gene: TRBJ2-3; clone size: .; D gene: TRBD1; V gene: TRBV28; CDR3 DNA: TGTGCCAGCAGTTTAGGACAGGGCCGCACAGATACGCAGTATTTT; CDR3 protein: CASSLGQGRTDTQYF
J gene: TRBJ1-5; clone size: few; D gene: .; V gene: TRBV1; CDR3 DNA: .; CDR3 protein: CTSSQDVGMGSNQPQHF
J gene: TRBJ1-5; clone size: .; D gene: .; V gene: TRBV6-1; CDR3 DNA: TGTGCCAGCAGTGAACTAGGGGGACTTAGCAATCAGCCCCAGCATTTT; CDR3 protein: CASSELGGLSNQPQHF
J gene: TRBJ2-3; clone size: few; D gene: TRBD1; V gene: TRBV10-3; CDR3 DNA: TGTGCCATCATGGTACAGGGGGAGAGCACAGATACGCAGTATTTT; CDR3 protein: CAIMVQGESTDTQYF
J gene: TRBJ2-1; clone size: few; D gene: TRBD2; V gene: TRBV7-2; CDR3 DNA: TGTGCCAGCAGCTCTATAGCGGGGGGTTGGAATGAGCAGTTCTTC; CDR3 protein: CASSSIAGGWNEQFF
J gene: TRBJ1-2; clone size: many; D gene: .; V gene: TRBV28; CDR3 DNA: TGTGCCAGCAGTTTAACAGCCACTTATGGCTACACCTTC; CDR3 protein: CASSLTATYGYTF
J gene: TRBJ2-3; clone size: many; D gene: .; V gene: TRBV20-1; CDR3 DNA: TGCAGTGCTAGAGATCGCCAGTTAAGCACAGATACGCAGTATTTT; CDR3 protein: CSARDRQLSTDTQYF
J gene: TRBJ1-1; clone size: few; D gene: .; V gene: TRBV20-1; CDR3 DNA: TGCAGTGCTAGAGAGGGGGGTTGGAACACTGAAGCTTTCTTT; CDR3 protein: CSAREGGWNTEAFF
J gene: TRBJ2-3; clone size: .; D gene: TRBD1; V gene: TRBV20-1; CDR3 DNA: TGCAGTGCCGAGGACAGGGGCCTCACAGATACGCAGTATTTT; CDR3 protein: CSAEDRGLTDTQYF
J gene: TRBJ2-5; clone size: few; D gene: .; V gene: TRBV3-1; CDR3 DNA: TGTGCCAGCAGCCAACCTAGGGCAACGGAAGAGACCCAGTACTTC; CDR3 protein: CASSQPRATEETQYF
J gene: TRBJ1-5; clone size: .; D gene: .; V gene: TRBV2; CDR3 DNA: TGTGCCAGCAGGGAAAACAATCAGCCCCAGCATTTT; CDR3 protein: CASRENNQPQHF
J gene: TRBJ2-1; clone size: few; D gene: TRBD1; V gene: TRBV2; CDR3 DNA: TGTGCCAGCAGTGGTAACAGGGGGCTCCTCCACAATGAGCAGTTCTTC; CDR3 protein: CASSGNRGLLHNEQFF
J gene: TRBJ1-5; clone size: .; D gene: .; V gene: TRBV30; CDR3 DNA: TGTGCCTATTCAAGCAGACGCAATCAGCCCCAGCATTTT; CDR3 protein: CAYSSRRNQPQHF
J gene: TRBJ2-7; clone size: .; D gene: .; V gene: TRBV25-1; CDR3 DNA: TGTGCCAGCACCCAATCGAAGGGGAGCTACGAGCAGTACTTC; CDR3 protein: CASTQSKGSYEQYF
J gene: TRBJ1-4; clone size: few; D gene: TRBD1; V gene: TRBV7-2; CDR3 DNA: TGTGCCAGCAGCTCATATACAGGGGGCGCCAATGAAAAACTGTTTTTT; CDR3 protein: CASSSYTGGANEKLFF